These 2 T cell receptor beta chains share one sample of origin, sequenced in a study of CD8 T cells in ankylosing spondylitis. General study results and limits: A TCR beta motif of 7 or 8 highly homologous variants appeared characteristic of ankylosing spondylitis blood.

These TCRs' antigens remain unknown. TCRdb reprocessed the 5' RACE reads with MiXCR, giving one entry per CDR3 protein. Of about 450,000 distinct CDR3 sequences listed, 20% to 30% are singletons. The sequencing input was blood, either unsorted or a sorted T cell fraction (not recorded which). The receptor set was obtained from a male donor with ankylosing spondylitis.

V gene TRBV6-1 combines with J gene TRBJ2-7, with TRBD1 identical over 10 bases. The CDR3 has 15 residues. After removal of 6 bases from V and 3 bases from J, the junction contained 8 bases not matched to a gene. The germline CDR1 and CDR2 sequences are MNHNS and SASEGT. For the CDR3, the DNA is TGTGCCAGCAGGGGGGGGACAGGGGTTTTCTACGAGCAGTACTTC. The encoded protein is CASRGGTGVFYEQYF.

The chain links TRBV20-1 to TRBJ2-7, with 8 positions matching TRBD2. Losses at the gene ends were 5 bases for V and 6 bases for J; bases not matched to a gene: 15. In germline, CDR1 is DFQATT, CDR2 SNEGSKA (reference sequence). CDR3 length: 15 amino acids. The CDR3 region has the DNA TGCAGTGCTTGGGGTAGGGCGGGAGGTCGGGTCGAGCAGTACTTC. The encoded protein is CSAWGRAGGRVEQYF.